What follows are 20 T cell receptor beta chains derived from one specimen sequenced in a study of CD8 T cells in Susac syndrome. The RNA input was 0.5 to 1 ug, and it was reverse transcribed with random hexamers. TCRdb passed the immunoSEQ multiplex PCR reads through MiXCR, listing each CDR3 protein once. This sample has roughly 130,000 distinct CDR3 sequences; approximately 94% occur once, and the top ten carry 0.095% to 0.15%. The sequencing sample was made of CD4+ T cells from PBMCs. Source of these receptors: a human donor with multiple sclerosis.

The rearrangement uses TRBV5-1 and TRBJ2-5; D unresolved. The V end was cut by 0 bases, the J end by 1 base, with 10 bases between. From germline, CDR1 is SGHRS and CDR2 YFSETQ. CDR3 length equals 15 residues. CDR3 nucleotides: TGCGCCAGCAGCTTGGAGGTCGGTCCCCAAGAGACCCAGTACTTC. Protein product: CASSLEVGPQETQYF.

V is TRBV6-2 or TRBV6-3 and J is TRBJ2-5; 8 positions match TRBD1. CDR1 MNHEY and CDR2 SVGEGT come from the germline V gene. With 5 bases clipped from V and 4 bases from J, the junction kept 9 bases outside the gene matches. This CDR3 region has 15 residues. CDR3: CASSLTPTGVETQYF. The CDR3, as DNA: TGTGCCAGCAGTCTAACACCGACAGGGGTAGAGACCCAGTACTTC.

This chain connects TRBV7-7 to TRBJ2-1; TRBD1 matches at 7 bases. This CDR3 contains 13 residues. V gave up 5 bases and J gave up 9 bases; unmatched junction bases: 7. Per the germline V gene, CDR1 is SSHAT and CDR2 is FNYEAQ (reference sequence). The CDR3: CASSPTGVTEQFF. The CDR3 DNA is TGTGCCAGCAGCCCTACAGGGGTCACTGAGCAGTTCTTC.

The genes are TRBV5-1 and TRBJ2-1; 10 bases match TRBD2. The CDR3 contains 14 residues. With V trimmed by 5 bases and J by 8 bases, 7 bases remained unmatched. Germline V gene sequence: CDR1 SGHRS, CDR2 YFSETQ. CDR3 sequence (DNA): TGCGCCAGCAGGATGACTAGCGGGTACGATGAGCAGTTCTTC. It codes for CASRMTSGYDEQFF. The variable domain in full, completed from reference TRBV5-1 and TRBJ2-1, reads KAGVTQTPRYLIKTRGQQVTLSCSPISGHRSVSWYQQTPGQGLQFLFEYFSETQRNKGNFPGRFSGRQFSNSRSEMNVSTLELGDSALYLCASRMTSGYDEQFFGPGTRLTVL.

J is TRBJ2-2 and V is TRBV15; 8 bases map to TRBD2. Trimming at V came to 1 base and at J to 1 base, leaving 5 bases not matched to a gene. Looked up from germline, CDR1 is LNHNV and CDR2 is YYDKDF (reference sequence). The CDR3 length is 17 residues. The CDR3 DNA follows: TGTGCCACCAGCAGAGGGGGGGCGGGAGGGAACACCGGGGAGCTGTTTTTT. Protein: CATSRGGAGGNTGELFF.

The J gene is TRBJ2-3, the V gene TRBV20-1, with a tentative D call TRBD1 (6 bases). The CDR3 consists of 12 residues. The germline V and J ends were trimmed by 6 bases and 4 bases, with 11 bases remaining between them. Germline values: CDR1 DFQATT, CDR2 SNEGSKA (reference sequence). CDR3 sequence reads: CSAPTGSDTQYF. The CDR3 DNA is TGCAGTGCGCCCACAGGGTCAGATACGCAGTATTTT.

V usage is TRBV19 and J usage is TRBJ2-5, with TRBD1 identical over 9 bases. The CDR3 totals 14 residues. Germline V gene sequence: CDR1 LNHDA, CDR2 SQIVND (reference sequence). V was pared by 5 bases and J by 5 bases, with 6 bases of the junction left unmatched. The CDR3 DNA reads as TGTGCCAGTAGTCCCACAGGGGGCGGCGAGACCCAGTACTTC. Translation: CASSPTGGGETQYF.

The V call is TRBV29-1, the J call TRBJ1-1, with D unresolved. Germline assignment: CDR1 SQVTM and CDR2 ANQGSEA. The CDR3 length is 13 residues. Deletions cut 6 bases from V and 0 bases from J, with 11 bases between. CDR3 sequence: CSVLPNMNTEAFF. The DNA of the CDR3 is TGCAGCGTCCTCCCGAACATGAACACTGAAGCTTTCTTT.

V is TRBV19 and J is TRBJ2-5; a possible D gene is TRBD2 (7 bases). The CDR3 sequence is 15 residues long. V gave up 6 bases and J gave up 5 bases, with 19 bases separating them. In germline, CDR1 is LNHDA, CDR2 SQIVND (reference sequence). The CDR3 sequence is CASSEGRGRGETQYF. The CDR3 DNA sequence: TGTGCCAGTAGCGAAGGTCGGGGGCGGGGGGAGACCCAGTACTTC.

The rearrangement joins TRBV7-2 to TRBJ2-3; unclear D gene. Trimming took 2 bases from V and 2 from J, leaving 8 bases between them. Germline CDR1 and CDR2: SGHTA and FQGNSA. This CDR3 has 14 residues. The CDR3 bases are TGTGCCAGCAGCTTAACGCTGAACACAGATACGCAGTATTTT. Protein product: CASSLTLNTDTQYF.

The gene calls are TRBV19 and TRBJ1-1; D is perhaps TRBD1 (5 bases). Trimming removed 4 bases from V and 3 bases from J, with 15 bases in between. Germline V lookup: CDR1 LNHDA, CDR2 SQIVND (reference sequence). The CDR3 spans 15 residues. The CDR3 reads CASSKVFQGYTEAFF. The DNA of the CDR3 is TGTGCCAGTAGTAAGGTGTTTCAGGGCTACACTGAAGCTTTCTTT. Supplemented by reference TRBV19 and TRBJ1-1, the full variable domain reads DGGITQSPKYLFRKEGQNVTLSCEQNLNHDAMYWYRQDPGQGLRLIYYSQIVNDFQKGDIAEGYSVSREKKESFPLTVTSAQKNPTAFYLCASSKVFQGYTEAFFGQGTRLTVV.

The chain has TRBV14 and TRBJ1-1; D may be TRBD1 (6 bases). Trimming left V 1 base short and J 4 bases short, with 13 bases between. Germline-derived CDR1 and CDR2 are SGHDN and FVKESK. The CDR3 totals 15 residues. The DNA of the CDR3 is TGTGCCAGCAGCCAAGTGGCGGGGGCCGGCACTGAAGCTTTCTTT. Amino acid sequence: CASSQVAGAGTEAFF.

This chain joins TRBV4-2 and TRBJ2-7; D may be TRBD1 (6 bases). CDR1 is LGHNA and CDR2 is YNFKEQ in the germline V gene. Trimming cost V 5 bases and J 4 bases, with 18 bases left between them. The CDR3 totals 15 residues. The CDR3 DNA sequence: TGTGCCAGCAGCGAGGACAGAAACGGCCATTACGAGCAGTACTTC. Its translation is CASSEDRNGHYEQYF.

The chain has TRBV12-3 or TRBV12-4 and TRBJ1-1; possible D gene TRBD1, 6 bases. The CDR3 runs 14 residues. V was trimmed by 3 bases and J by 5 bases, leaving 13 bases between them. CDR3 sequence (DNA): TGTGCCAGCAGTTTCGTTTCCAGGGGTACTGAAGCTTTCTTT. It is translated as CASSFVSRGTEAFF.

The chain has TRBV7-2 and TRBJ2-5, with D perhaps being TRBD1 or TRBD2 (5 bases each). The CDR3 contains 14 residues. V was cut by 3 bases and J by 4 bases, with 12 bases left in between. CDR1 is SGHTA, CDR2 FQGNSA, per germline. CDR3 in amino acids: CASSFEIGGETQYF. CDR3 nucleotides: TGTGCCAGCAGCTTCGAGATTGGGGGAGAGACCCAGTACTTC.

The chain couples TRBV19 to TRBJ1-2, with 7 bases identical to TRBD1. The CDR3 spans 14 residues. J gave up 3 bases and V 10 bases, and 11 bases lay outside the gene matches. Germline V CDR1 and CDR2: LNHDA, SQIVND (reference sequence). In nucleotides, the CDR3 is TGTGCCACCAGAGAAGGGGACAGAGACTATGGCTACACCTTC. This translates into CATREGDRDYGYTF.

The V and J genes are TRBV12-3 or TRBV12-4 and TRBJ2-1; 14 bases are shared with TRBD2. V shed 7 bases, J shed 5 bases, and the junction held 13 bases outside the gene matches. This CDR3 is 18 amino acids long. The CDR3 spells CASTLGLAGVAGDNEQFF. CDR3 DNA: TGTGCCAGCACCCTGGGACTAGCGGGAGTGGCCGGCGACAATGAGCAGTTCTTC.

The rearrangement joins TRBV6-5 to TRBJ1-1; D not certain. The germline CDR1 and CDR2 sequences are MNHEY and SVGAGI. The CDR3 spans 13 residues. Here the CDR3 reads CATGSDVLTEAFF. The CDR3 nucleotides are TGTGCTACCGGGTCCGACGTGCTGACTGAAGCTTTCTTT.

The chain uses TRBV6-5 and TRBJ1-5; no clear D gene. V was trimmed by 8 bases and J by 4 bases, leaving 12 bases between them. The CDR3 is made up of 13 amino acids. Germline CDR1 MNHEY, CDR2 SVGAGI. CDR3 amino acids: CASRQWDNQPQHF. In nucleotides, the CDR3 is TGTGCCAGCCGTCAGTGGGATAATCAGCCCCAGCATTTT.

V gene TRBV29-1 combines with J gene TRBJ2-3; 10 bases fit TRBD2. Trimming cost V 5 bases and J 2 bases; bases outside gene matches: 7. Per the germline V gene, CDR1 is SQVTM and CDR2 is ANQGSEA. The CDR3 contains 15 residues. The CDR3 loop reads CSVSELAGATDTQYF. The DNA of the CDR3 is TGCAGCGTTTCAGAGCTAGCGGGGGCCACAGATACGCAGTATTTT.